This T cell receptor beta chain stems from a study of beta chain features in type 1 diabetes. Overall study context: Healthy donors and patients showed comparable age, gender and cell yields. Study-wide findings and caveats: Insertions were fewer and deletions more numerous at VDJ junctions in type 1 diabetes patients. Any PCR bias toward short templates would affect both groups alike.

Expressed TCRB transcripts were sequenced after all isolated RNA was converted to cDNA. Naive, central memory and regulatory T cell samples yielded roughly 3.5 million reads on average. Libraries were prepared by immunoSEQ multiplex PCR; TCRdb keeps only in-frame clonotypes and omits some of them. This sample carries under 400,000 clones, around 15% of them seen once, and the ten largest clones take approximately 7%. In its sample, this clone was seen once. The target antigen is unknown. V shed 2 bases and J shed 5 bases, with 11 bases lying between them. The CDR3 contains 14 residues. Germline V CDR1 and CDR2: SGHNT, YENEEA.

The genes are TRBV11-3 and TRBJ2-3, with D maybe TRBD1 (7 bases). The sample was central memory CD4+ T cells from blood. This clonotype was sampled from a man aged 30-40 years in good health. The CDR3 region is CASSLQGGEDTQYF. The DNA for the CDR3 is TGTGCCAGCAGCTTACAGGGGGGAGAAGATACGCAGTATTTT.